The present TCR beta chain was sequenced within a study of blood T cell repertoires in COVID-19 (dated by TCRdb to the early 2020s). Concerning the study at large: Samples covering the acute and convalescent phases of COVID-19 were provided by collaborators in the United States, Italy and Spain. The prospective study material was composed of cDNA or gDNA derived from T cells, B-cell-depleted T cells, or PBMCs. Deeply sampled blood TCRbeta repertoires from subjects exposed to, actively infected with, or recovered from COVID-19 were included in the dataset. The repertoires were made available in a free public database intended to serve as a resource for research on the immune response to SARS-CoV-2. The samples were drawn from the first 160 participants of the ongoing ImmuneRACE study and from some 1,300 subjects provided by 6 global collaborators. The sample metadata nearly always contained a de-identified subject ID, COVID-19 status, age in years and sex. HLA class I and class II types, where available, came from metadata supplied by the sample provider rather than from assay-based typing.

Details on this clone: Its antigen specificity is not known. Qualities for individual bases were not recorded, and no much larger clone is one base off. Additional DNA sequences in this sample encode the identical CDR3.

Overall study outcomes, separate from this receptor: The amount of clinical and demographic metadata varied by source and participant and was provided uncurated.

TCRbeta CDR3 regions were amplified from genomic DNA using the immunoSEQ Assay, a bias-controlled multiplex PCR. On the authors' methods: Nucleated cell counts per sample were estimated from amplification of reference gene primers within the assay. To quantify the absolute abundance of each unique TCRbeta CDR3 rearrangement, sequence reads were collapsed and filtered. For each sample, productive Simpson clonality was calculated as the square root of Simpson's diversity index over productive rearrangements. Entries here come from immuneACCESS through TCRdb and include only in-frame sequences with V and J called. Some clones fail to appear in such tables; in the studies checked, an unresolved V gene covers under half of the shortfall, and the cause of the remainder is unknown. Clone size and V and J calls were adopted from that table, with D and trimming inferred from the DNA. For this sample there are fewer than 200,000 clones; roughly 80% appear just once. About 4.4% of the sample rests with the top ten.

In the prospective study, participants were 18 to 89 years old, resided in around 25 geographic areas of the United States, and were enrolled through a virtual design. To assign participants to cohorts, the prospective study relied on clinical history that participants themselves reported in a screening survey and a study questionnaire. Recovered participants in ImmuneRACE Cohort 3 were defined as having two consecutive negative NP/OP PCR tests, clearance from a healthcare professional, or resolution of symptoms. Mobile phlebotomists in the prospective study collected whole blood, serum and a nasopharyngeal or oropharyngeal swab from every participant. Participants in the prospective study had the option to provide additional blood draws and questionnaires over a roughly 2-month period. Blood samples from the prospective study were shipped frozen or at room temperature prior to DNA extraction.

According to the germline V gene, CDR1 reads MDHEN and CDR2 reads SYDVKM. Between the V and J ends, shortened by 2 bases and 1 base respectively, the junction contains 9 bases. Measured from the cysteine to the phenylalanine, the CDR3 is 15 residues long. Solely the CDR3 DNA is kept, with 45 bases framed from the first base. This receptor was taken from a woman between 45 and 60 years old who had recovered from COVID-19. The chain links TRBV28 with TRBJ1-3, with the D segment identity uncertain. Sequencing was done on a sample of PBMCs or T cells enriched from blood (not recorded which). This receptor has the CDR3 CASSLAGASGNTIYF. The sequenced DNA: TGTGCCAGCAGTTTAGCGGGTGCATCTGGAAACACCATATATTTT.